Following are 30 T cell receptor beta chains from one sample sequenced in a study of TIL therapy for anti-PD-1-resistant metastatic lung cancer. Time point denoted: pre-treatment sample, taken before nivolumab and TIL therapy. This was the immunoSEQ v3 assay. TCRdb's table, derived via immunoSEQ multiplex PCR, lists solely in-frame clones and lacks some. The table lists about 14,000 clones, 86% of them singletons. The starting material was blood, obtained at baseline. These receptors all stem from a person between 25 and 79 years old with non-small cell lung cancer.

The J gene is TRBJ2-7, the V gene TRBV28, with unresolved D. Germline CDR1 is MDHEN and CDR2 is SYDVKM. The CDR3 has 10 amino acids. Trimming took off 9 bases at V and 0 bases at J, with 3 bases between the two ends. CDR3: CARSSYEQYV. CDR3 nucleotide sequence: TGTGCCAGATCCTCCTACGAGCAGTACGTC.

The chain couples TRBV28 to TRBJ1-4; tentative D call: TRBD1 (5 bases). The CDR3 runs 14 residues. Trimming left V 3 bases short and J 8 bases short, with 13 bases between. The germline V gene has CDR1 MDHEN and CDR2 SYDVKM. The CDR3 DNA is TGTGCCAGCAGTTTGTATGGGGGGAGGGAAAAACTGTTTTTT. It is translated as CASSLYGGREKLFF.

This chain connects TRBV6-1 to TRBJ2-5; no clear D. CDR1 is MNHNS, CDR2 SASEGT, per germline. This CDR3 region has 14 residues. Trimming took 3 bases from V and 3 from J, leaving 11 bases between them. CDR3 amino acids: CASSDRGSEETQYF. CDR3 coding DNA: TGTGCCAGCAGTGACCGTGGCAGTGAAGAGACCCAGTACTTC.

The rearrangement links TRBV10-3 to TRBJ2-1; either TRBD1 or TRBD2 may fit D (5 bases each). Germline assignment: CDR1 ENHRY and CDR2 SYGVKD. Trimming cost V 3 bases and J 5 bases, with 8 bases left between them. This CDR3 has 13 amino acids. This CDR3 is CAISDGTDNEQFF. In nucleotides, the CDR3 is TGTGCCATCAGTGATGGGACCGACAATGAGCAGTTCTTC.

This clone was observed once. The CDR3 sequence is CASSVSLGSRNSGNTIYF. The CDR3 DNA is TGTGCCAGCAGCGTAAGTTTAGGCAGTCGGAACTCTGGAAACACCATATATTTT. The chain is built from TRBV9 and TRBJ1-3, with D unresolved. CDR1 SGDLS and CDR2 YYNGEE come from the germline V gene. V lost 1 base, J lost 0 bases, and 17 bases lay in between. The CDR3 loop spans 18 amino acids.

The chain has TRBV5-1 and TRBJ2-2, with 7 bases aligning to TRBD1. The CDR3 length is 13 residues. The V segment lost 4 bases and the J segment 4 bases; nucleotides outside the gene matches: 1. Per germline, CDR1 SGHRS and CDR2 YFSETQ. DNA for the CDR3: TGCGCCAGCAGCAGACAGGGCACCGGGGAGCTGTTTTTT. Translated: CASSRQGTGELFF.

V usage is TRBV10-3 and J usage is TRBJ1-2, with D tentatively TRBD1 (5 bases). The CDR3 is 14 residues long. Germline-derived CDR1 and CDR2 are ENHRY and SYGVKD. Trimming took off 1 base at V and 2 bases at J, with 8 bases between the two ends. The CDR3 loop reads CAISEYAGNYGYTF. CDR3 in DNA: TGTGCCATCAGTGAGTACGCAGGGAACTATGGCTACACCTTC.

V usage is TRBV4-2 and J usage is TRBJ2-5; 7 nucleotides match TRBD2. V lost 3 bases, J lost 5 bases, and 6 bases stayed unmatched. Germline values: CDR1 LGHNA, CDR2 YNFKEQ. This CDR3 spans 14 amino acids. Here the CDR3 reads CASSQGGSGETQYF. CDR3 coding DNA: TGTGCCAGCAGCCAGGGGGGGTCGGGGGAGACCCAGTACTTC.

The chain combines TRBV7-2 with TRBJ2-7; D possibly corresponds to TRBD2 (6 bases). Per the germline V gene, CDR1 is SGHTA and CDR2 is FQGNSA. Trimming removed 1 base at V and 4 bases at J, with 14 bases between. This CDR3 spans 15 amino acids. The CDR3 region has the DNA TGTGCCAGCAGCTTAGGGGGCGGCGGGGAATACGAGCAGTACTTC. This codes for CASSLGGGGEYEQYF.

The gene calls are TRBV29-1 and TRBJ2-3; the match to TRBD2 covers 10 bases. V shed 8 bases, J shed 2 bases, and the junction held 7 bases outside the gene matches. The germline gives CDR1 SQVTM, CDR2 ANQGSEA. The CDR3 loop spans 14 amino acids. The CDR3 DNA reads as TGCAGCACTCGGACTAGCGGCCACACAGATACGCAGTATTTT. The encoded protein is CSTRTSGHTDTQYF.

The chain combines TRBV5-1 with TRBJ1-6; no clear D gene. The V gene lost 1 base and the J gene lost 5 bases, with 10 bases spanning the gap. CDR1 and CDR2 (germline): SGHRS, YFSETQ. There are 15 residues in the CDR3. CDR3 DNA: TGCGCCAGCAGCTTGTCCGCCGCCGATAATTCACCCCTCCACTTT. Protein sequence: CASSLSAADNSPLHF.

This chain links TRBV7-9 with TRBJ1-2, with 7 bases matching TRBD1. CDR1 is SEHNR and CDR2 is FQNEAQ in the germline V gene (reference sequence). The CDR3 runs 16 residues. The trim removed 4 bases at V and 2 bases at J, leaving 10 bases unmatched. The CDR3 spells CASSSGGAGRNYGYTF. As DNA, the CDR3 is TGTGCCAGCAGCTCAGGGGGGGCAGGGCGAAACTATGGCTACACCTTC.

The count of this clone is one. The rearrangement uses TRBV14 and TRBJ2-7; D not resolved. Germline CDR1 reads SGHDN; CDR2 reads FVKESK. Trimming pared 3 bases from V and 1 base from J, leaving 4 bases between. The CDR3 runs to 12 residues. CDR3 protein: CASSQSSYEQYV. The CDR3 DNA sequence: TGTGCCAGCAGCCAGAGTTCCTACGAGCAGTACGTC.

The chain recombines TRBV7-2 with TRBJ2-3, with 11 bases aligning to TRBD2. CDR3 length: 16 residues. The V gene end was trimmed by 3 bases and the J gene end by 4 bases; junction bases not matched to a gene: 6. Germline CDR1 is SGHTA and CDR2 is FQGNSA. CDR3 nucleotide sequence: TGTGCCAGCAGCTTTAGCGGGGGGGTTGTTGCAGATACGCAGTATTTT. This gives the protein CASSFSGGVVADTQYF.

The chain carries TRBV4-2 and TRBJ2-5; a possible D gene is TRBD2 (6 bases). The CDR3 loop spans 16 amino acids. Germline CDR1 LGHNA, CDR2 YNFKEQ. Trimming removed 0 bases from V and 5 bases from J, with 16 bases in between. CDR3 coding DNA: TGTGCCAGCAGCCAAGATGGGGGGAGACGCGGGGAGACCCAGTACTTC. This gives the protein CASSQDGGRRGETQYF.

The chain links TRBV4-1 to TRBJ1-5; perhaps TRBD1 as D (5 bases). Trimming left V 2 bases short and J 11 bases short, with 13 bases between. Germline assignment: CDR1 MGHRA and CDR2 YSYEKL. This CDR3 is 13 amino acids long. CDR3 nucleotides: TGCGCCAGCAGCCAACCGGGGACCGGGGCCCAGCATTTT. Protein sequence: CASSQPGTGAQHF.

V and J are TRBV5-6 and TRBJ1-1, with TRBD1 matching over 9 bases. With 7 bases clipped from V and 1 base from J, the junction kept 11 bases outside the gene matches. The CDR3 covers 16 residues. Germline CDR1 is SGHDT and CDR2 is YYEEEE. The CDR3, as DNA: TGTGCCAGCCGCACTTGGACAGGGGTAACGAACACTGAAGCTTTCTTT. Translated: CASRTWTGVTNTEAFF.

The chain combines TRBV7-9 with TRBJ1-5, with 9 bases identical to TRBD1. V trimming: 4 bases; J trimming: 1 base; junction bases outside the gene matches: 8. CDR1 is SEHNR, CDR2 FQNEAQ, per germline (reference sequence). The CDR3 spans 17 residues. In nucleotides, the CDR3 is TGTGCCAGCAGCTCCACCCGGGACAGGGCAAGCAATCAGCCCCAGCATTTT. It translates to CASSSTRDRASNQPQHF.

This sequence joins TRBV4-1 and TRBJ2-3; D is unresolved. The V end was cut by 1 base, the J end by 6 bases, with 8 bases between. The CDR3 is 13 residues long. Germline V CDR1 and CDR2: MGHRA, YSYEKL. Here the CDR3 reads CASSQANQDTQYF. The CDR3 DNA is TGCGCCAGCAGCCAAGCTAACCAGGATACGCAGTATTTT.

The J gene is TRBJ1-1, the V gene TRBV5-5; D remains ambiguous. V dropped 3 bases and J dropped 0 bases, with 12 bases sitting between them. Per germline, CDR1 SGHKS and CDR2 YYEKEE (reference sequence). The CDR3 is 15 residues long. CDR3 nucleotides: TGTGCCAGCAGCTCGCTCGGCTCCTTGAACACTGAAGCTTTCTTT. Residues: CASSSLGSLNTEAFF.

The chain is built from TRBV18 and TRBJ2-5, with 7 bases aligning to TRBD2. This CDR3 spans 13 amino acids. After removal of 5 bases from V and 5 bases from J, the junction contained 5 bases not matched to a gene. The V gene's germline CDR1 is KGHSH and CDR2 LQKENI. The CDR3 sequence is CASSSGVGETQYF. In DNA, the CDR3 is TGTGCCAGCTCAAGCGGGGTCGGGGAGACCCAGTACTTC.

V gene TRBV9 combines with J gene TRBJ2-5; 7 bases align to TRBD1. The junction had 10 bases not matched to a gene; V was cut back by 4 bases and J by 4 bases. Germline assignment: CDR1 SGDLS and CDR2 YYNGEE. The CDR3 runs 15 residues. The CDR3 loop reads CASSPAGTEGETQYF. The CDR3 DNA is TGTGCCAGCAGCCCCGCTGGGACAGAAGGAGAGACCCAGTACTTC. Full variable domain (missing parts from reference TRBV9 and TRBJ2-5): DSGVTQTPKHLITATGQRVTLRCSPRSGDLSVYWYQQSLDQGLQFLIQYYNGEERAKGNILERFSAQQFPDLHSELNLSSLELGDSALYFCASSPAGTEGETQYFGPGTRLLVL.

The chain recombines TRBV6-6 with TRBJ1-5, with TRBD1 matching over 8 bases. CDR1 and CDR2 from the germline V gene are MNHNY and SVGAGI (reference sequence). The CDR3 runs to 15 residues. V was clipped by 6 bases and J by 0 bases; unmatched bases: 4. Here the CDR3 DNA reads TGTGCCAGCAGCCGACAGGGGTATAGCAATCAGCCCCAGCATTTT. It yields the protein CASSRQGYSNQPQHF.

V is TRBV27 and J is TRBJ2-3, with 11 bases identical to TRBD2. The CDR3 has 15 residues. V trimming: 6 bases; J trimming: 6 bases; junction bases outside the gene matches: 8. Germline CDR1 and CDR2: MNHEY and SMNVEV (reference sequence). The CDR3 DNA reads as TGTGCCAGCAGGGTAGCGGGAGGGGGCTGGGATACGCAGTATTTT. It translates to CASRVAGGGWDTQYF.

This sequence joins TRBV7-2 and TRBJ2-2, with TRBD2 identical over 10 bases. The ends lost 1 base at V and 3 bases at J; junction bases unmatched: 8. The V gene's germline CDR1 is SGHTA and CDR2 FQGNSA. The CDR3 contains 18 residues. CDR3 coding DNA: TGTGCCAGCAGCTTAGTCCGGCTAGCGGGAGCCTACACCGGGGAGCTGTTTTTT. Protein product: CASSLVRLAGAYTGELFF.

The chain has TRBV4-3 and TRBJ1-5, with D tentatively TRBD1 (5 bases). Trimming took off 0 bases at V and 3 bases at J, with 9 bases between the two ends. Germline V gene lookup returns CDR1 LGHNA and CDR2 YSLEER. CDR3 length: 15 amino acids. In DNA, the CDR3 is TGCGCCAGCAGCCAAGATCGGGACCTCAATCAGCCCCAGCATTTT. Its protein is CASSQDRDLNQPQHF.

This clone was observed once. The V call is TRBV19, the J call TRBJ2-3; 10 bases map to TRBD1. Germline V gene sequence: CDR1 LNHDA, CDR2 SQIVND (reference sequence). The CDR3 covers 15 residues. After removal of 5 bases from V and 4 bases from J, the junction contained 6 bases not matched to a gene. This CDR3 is CASSFPGQGSDTQYF. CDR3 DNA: TGTGCCAGTAGTTTCCCGGGACAGGGGTCAGATACGCAGTATTTT.

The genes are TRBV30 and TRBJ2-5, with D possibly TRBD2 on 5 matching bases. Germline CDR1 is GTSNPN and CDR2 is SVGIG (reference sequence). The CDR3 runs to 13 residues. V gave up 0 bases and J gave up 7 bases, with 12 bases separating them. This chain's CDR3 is CAWSVLGLGTQYF. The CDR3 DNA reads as TGTGCCTGGAGTGTACTAGGTCTTGGGACCCAGTACTTC.

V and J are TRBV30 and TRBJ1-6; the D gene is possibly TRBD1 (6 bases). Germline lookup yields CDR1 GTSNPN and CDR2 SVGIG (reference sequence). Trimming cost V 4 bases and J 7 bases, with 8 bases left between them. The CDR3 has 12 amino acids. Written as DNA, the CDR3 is TGTGCCTGGAACAGGGACAATTCACCCCTCCACTTT. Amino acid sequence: CAWNRDNSPLHF.

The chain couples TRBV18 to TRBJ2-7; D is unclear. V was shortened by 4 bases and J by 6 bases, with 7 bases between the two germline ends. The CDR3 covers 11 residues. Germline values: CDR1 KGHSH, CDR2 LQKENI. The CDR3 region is CASSRDREQYF. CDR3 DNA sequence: TGTGCCAGCTCACGAGACCGCGAGCAGTACTTC.